This T cell receptor beta chain was documented in a study of blood T cell repertoires in COVID-19. On the study more broadly: Acute and convalescent COVID-19 specimens originated in the United States, Italy and Spain.

Libraries were prepared by immunoSEQ multiplex PCR; TCRdb keeps only in-frame clonotypes and omits some of them. Among about 41,000 clones listed, about 86% were seen once. This CDR3 region has 14 residues. From germline, CDR1 is ENHRY and CDR2 SYGVKD. The V and J ends lost 6 bases and 0 bases, in that order; junction bases with no gene match: 4. This receptor was identified in a woman older than 75 with active or convalescent COVID-19. V usage is TRBV10-3 and J usage is TRBJ1-1; TRBD1 matches 7 bases. The sequenced material came from peripheral blood. The CDR3 loop reads CAISGDRLNTEAFF. CDR3 DNA: TGTGCCATCAGCGGGGACAGATTGAACACTGAAGCTTTCTTT.